The TCR beta chain under discussion was sequenced for a study of low-dose radiotherapy and immunotherapy resistance in tumors. Study in general: Daily, from cycle 1 day 1 and for four cycles, patients took oral aspirin 300 mg.

In regard to this clonotype: At one of its ends the junction is not consistent with the germline gene, which may arise from a read error.

Primers used for first-strand cDNA, a TRAV- and TRBV-specific set, covered both alpha and beta chains. It was with a constant-region primer and a V-primer adapter that TCRs were amplified over around 18 PCR cycles. TCRdb passed the reads through MiXCR, listing each CDR3 protein once. This sample has around 15,000 distinct CDR3 sequences, with approximately 63% found just once. The germline V gene encodes CDR1 MNHEY and CDR2 SMNVEV (reference sequence). This CDR3 is built from 15 residues. This chain links TRBV27 with TRBJ2-1; 7 nucleotides align to TRBD2. The source of this sequence is a human donor with advanced metastatic prostate, ovarian, gallbladder or colorectal cancer (not recorded which). This table probably holds off-target reads from a library built for another chain. The CDR3 protein is CANSFDGGSYNEQFF. DNA of the CDR3: TGTGCCAACAGTTTTGACGGGGGGTCCTACAATGAGCAGTTCTTC.